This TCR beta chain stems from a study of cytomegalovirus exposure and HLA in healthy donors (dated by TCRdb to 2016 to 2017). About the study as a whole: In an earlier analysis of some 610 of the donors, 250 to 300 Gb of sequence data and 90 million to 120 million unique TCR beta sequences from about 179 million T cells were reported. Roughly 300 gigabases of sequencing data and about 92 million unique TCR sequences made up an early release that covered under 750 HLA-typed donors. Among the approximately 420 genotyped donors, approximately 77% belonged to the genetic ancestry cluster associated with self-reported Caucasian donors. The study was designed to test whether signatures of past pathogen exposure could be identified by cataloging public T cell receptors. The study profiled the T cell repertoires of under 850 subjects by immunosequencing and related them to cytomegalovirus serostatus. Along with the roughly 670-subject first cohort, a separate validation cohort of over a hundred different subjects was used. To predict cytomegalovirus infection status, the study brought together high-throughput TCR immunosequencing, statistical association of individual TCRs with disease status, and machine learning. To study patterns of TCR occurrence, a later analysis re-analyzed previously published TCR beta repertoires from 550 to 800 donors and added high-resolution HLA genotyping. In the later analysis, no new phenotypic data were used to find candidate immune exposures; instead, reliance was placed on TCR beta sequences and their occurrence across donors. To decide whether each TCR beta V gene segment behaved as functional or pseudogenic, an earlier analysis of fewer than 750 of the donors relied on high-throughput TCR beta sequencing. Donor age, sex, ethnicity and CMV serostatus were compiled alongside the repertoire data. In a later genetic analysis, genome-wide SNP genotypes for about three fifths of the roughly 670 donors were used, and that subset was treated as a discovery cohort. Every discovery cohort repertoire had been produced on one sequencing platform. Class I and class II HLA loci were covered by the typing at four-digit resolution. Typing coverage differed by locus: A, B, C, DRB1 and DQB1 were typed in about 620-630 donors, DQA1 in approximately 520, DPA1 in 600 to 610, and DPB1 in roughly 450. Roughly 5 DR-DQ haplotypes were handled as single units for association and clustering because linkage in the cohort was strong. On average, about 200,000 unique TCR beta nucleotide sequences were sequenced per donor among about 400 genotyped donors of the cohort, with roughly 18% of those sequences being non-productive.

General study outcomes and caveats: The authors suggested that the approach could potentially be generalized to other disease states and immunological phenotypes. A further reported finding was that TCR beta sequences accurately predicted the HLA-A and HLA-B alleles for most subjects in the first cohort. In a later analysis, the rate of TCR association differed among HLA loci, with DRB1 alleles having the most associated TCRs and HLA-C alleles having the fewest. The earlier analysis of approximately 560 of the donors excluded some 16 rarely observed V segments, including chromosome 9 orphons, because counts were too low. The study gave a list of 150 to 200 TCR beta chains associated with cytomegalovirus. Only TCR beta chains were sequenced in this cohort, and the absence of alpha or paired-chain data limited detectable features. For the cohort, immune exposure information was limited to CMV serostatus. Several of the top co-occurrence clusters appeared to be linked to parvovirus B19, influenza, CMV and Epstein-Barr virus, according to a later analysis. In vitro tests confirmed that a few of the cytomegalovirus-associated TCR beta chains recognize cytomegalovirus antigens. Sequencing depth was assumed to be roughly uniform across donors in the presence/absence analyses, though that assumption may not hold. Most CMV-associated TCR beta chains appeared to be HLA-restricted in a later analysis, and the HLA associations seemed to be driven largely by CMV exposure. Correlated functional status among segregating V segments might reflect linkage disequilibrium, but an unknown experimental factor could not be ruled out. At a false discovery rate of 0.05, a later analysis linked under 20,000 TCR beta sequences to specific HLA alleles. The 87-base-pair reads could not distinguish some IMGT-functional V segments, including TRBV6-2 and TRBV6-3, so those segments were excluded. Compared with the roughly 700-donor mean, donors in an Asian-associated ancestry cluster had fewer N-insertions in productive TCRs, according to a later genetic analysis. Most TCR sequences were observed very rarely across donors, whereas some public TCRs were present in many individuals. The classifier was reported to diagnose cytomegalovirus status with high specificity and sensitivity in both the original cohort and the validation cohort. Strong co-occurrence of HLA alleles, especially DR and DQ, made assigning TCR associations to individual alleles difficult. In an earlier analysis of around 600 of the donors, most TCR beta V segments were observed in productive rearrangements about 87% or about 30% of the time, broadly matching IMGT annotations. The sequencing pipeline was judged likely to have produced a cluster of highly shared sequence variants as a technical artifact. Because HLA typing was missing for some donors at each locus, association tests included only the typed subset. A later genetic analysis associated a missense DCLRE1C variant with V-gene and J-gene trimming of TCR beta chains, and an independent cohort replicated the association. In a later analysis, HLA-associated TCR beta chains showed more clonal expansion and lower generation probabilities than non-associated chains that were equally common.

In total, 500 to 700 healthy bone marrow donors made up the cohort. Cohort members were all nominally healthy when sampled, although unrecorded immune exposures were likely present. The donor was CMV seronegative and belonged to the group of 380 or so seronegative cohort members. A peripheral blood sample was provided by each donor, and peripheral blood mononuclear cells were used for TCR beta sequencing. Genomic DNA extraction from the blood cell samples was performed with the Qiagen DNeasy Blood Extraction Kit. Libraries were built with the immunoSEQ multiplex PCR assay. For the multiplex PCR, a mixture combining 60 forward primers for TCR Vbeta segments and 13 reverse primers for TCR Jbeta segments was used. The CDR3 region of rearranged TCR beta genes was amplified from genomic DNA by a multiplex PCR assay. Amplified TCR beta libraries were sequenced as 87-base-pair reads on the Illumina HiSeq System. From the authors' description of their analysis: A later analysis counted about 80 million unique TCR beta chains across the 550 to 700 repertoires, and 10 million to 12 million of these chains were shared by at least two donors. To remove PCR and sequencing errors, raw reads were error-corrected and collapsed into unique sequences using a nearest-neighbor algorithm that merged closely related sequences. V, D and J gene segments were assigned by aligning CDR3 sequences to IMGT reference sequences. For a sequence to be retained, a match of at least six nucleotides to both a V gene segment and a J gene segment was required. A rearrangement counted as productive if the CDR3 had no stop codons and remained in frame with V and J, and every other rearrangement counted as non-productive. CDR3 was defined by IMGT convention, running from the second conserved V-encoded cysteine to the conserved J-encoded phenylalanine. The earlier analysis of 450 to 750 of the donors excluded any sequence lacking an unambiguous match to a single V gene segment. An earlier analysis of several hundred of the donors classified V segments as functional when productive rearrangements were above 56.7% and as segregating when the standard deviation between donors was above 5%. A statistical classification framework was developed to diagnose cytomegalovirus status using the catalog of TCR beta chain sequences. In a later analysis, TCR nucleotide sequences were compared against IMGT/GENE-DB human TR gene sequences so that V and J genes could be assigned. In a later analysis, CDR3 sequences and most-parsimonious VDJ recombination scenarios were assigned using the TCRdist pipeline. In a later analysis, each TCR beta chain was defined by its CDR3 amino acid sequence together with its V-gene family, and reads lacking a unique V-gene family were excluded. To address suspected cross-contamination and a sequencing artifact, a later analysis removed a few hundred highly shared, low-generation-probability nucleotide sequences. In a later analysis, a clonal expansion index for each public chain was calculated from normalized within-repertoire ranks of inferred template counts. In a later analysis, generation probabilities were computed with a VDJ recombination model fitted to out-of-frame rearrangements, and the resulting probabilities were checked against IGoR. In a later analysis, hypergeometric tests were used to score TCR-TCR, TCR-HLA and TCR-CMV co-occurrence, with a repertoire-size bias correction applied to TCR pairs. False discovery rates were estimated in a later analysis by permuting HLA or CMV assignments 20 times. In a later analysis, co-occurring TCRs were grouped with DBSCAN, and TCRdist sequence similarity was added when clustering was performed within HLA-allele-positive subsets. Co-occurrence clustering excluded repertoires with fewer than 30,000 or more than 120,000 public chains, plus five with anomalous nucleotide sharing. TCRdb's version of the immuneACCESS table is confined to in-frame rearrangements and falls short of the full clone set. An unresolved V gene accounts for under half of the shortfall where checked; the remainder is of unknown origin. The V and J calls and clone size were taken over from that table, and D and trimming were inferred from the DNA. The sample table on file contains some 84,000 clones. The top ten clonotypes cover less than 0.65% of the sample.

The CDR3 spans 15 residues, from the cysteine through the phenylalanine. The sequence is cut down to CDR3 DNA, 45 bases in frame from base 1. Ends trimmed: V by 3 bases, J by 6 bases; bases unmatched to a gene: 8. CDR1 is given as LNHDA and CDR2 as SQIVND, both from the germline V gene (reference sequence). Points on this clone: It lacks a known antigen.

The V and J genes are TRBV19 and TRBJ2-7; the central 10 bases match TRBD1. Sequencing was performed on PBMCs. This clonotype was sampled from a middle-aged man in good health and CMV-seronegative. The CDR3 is CASSIQGQGMTEQYF. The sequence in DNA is TGTGCCAGTAGTATCCAGGGACAGGGGATGACCGAGCAGTACTTC.